This T cell receptor beta chain stems from a study of cytomegalovirus exposure and HLA in healthy donors (dated by TCRdb to the late 2010s). With respect to the entire study: A later analysis indicated that the 100 to 150 validation repertoires were generated on the platform also employed for the approximately 700 repertoires of the first cohort. The aim of the study was to test whether cataloging public T cell receptors could identify signatures of past pathogen exposure. A separate validation cohort of 100 to 150 different subjects was used in addition to the approximately 700-subject first cohort. To predict cytomegalovirus infection status, the study combined high-throughput TCR immunosequencing, statistical association of individual TCRs with disease status, and machine learning.

The donors were included in the validation cohort of 90 to 150 subjects, a group kept apart from the roughly 680-subject first cohort. The library came from the immunoSEQ multiplex PCR assay. The published analysis was carried out like this. A statistical classification framework was built for diagnosing cytomegalovirus status from the catalog of TCR beta chain sequences. The table comes from immuneACCESS by way of TCRdb, which keeps in-frame sequences with V and J called. Part of the clones is missing from these tables; in studies checked, under half for an unresolved V gene and the rest for unknown reasons. The D gene and trimming were derived from the DNA, and the V and J assignments and clone size from that table. The sample data list over 55,000 clones, and approximately 96% of these were observed just once. Around 0.83% of the sample is in the top ten clones. The CDR3 has 15 amino acids, counting the end cysteine and phenylalanine. The CDR3 DNA has 45 bases and is translated from base 1. CDR1 is given as KGHSH and CDR2 as LQKENI, both from the germline V gene. Here V drops 5 bases and J drops 6 bases, and the junction holds 10 bases not matched to any gene.

Results and caveats for the whole study, not just this receptor: A later analysis found that TCRs clustered in the first cohort also tended to co-occur in the 130 or so validation repertoires, with approximately 94% of cluster scores above 0. All 110 or so repertoires were used to score co-occurrence in the validation cohort in a later analysis, because that analysis had no HLA typing for the cohort. According to the authors, the approach could potentially be generalized to other disease states and immunological phenotypes. Three of the identified cytomegalovirus-associated TCR beta chains were confirmed in vitro to be specific for cytomegalovirus antigens. The classifier was reported to diagnose cytomegalovirus status with high specificity and sensitivity in both the original and validation cohorts. A total of 150 to 200 TCR beta chains were listed by the study as associated with cytomegalovirus. While some public TCRs were present in many individuals, most TCR sequences turned up only very rarely across donors.

Worth noting for this clone: Its antigen is not yet known. No much larger clonotype is one base removed from it; base qualities were not supplied.

This sequence uses TRBV18 and TRBJ1-5, with 7 bases matching TRBD1. What was sequenced was PBMCs. This receptor was obtained from a man aged 18 to 29 in good health and CMV-seronegative. The DNA is TGTGCCAGCTCAGCCGACACAGGGGCGGTTCAGCCCCAGCATTTT. The resulting protein is CASSADTGAVQPQHF.